This TCR beta chain was documented in a study of T-cell memory formation after mild COVID-19. From the 5' RACE reads, TCRdb called clonotypes with MiXCR, one entry per CDR3 protein. The sample yields fewer than 400,000 distinct CDR3 sequences, approximately 16% seen once. Per the germline V gene, CDR1 is SGHRS and CDR2 is YFSETQ. This CDR3 comprises 16 residues. The V end was cut by 4 bases, the J end by 5 bases, with 20 bases between. This clonotype has more than one count but fewer than ten. Its antigen is as yet unknown. Overall study findings and caveats: Memory cells collected pre-infection included some clones that later responded, suggesting cross-reactive memory joined. Contracting clones from day 15 to 85 had balanced CD4/CD8; later expanders favoured CD4+.

The receptor was isolated from a man aged 18 to 35 who had mild COVID-19 (a few samples of this study predate the infection). Cell type and time point are not known. Sequencing used PBMCs or a T cell subset sorted from them (not recorded which). The chain combines TRBV5-1 with TRBJ2-3; D is possibly TRBD1 (7 bases). The chain's CDR3 is CASSTLDRLGGDTQYF. Here the CDR3 DNA reads TGCGCCAGCAGCACTCTGGACAGGCTCGGGGGAGATACGCAGTATTTT.